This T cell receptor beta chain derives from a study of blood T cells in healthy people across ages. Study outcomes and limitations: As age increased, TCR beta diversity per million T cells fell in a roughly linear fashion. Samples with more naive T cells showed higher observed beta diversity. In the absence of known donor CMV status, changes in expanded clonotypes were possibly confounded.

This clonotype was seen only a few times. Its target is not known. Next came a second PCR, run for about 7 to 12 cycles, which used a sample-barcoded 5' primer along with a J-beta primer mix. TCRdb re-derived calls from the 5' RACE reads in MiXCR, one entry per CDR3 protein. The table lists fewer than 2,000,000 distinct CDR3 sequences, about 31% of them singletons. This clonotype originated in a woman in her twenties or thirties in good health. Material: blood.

The DNA for the CDR3 is TGTGCCAGCAGTGATAGGGAGCTGTTTTTT. Amino acid sequence: CASSDRELFF. The rearrangement joins TRBV2 to TRBJ2-2; D not certain. CDR1 SNHLY and CDR2 FYNNEI come from the germline V gene. The CDR3 length is 10 residues. Trimming removed 3 bases at V and 9 bases at J, with 2 bases between.